Sequencing of this T cell receptor beta chain was carried out in a study of T cell responses to AZD1222 COVID-19 vaccine. Study observations and caveats: Regions 160-218 and 743-854 held dominance among vaccine-associated CD4 TCRs, which spanned spike. AZD1222 recipients seropositive at baseline numbered only six or seven.

A word on this clone: What it recognizes is unknown.

TCRdb's copy holds only in-frame clones and misses some; the assay was immunoSEQ multiplex PCR. The data hold 100,000 to 150,000 clones, with about 90% observed a single time. The material was peripheral blood, obtained on day 0 of AZD1222 vaccination. The sequence was collected from an adult in good health.

In DNA form, the CDR3 reads TGTGCCAGTTCAGCAGGGCGAGGATCGAGAGGAAACACCATATATTTT. Translation: CASSAGRGSRGNTIYF. The genes are TRBV16 and TRBJ1-3; D may be TRBD1 (5 bases). Trimming left V 9 bases short and J 4 bases short, with 22 bases between. The V gene's germline CDR1 is KGHSY and CDR2 FQNENV. The CDR3 loop spans 16 amino acids.